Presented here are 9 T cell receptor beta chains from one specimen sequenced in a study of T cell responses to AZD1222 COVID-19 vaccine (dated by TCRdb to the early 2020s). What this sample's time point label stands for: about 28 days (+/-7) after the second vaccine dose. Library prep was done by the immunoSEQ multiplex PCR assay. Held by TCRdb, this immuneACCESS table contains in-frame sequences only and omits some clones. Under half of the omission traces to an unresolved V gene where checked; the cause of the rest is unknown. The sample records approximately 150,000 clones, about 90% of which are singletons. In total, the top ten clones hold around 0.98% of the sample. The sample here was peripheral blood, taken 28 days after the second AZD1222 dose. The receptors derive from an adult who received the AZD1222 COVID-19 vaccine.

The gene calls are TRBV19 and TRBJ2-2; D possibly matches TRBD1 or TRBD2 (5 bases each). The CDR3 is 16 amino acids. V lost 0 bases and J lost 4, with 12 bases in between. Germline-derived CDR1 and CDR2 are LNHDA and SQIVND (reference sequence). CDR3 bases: TGTGCCAGTAGTATAGACGCGCGAGGGGCCACCGGGGAGCTGTTTTTT. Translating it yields CASSIDARGATGELFF.

CDR3 DNA: TGTGCCAGCAGAGCTAGCGGGGACCACGAGCAGTACTTC. Translating gives CASRASGDHEQYF. The chain carries TRBV2 and TRBJ2-7, with 9 bases identical to TRBD2. Germline CDR1 SNHLY, CDR2 FYNNEI. J lost 5 bases, V lost 6 bases, and 5 bases had no gene match. CDR3 length: 13 amino acids.

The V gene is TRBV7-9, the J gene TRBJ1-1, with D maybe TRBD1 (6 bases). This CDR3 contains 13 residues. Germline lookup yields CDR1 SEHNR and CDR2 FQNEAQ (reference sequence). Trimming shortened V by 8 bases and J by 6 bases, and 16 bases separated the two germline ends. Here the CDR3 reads CASAETGLSEAFF. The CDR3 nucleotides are TGTGCCAGCGCAGAAACAGGGCTTTCTGAAGCTTTCTTT.

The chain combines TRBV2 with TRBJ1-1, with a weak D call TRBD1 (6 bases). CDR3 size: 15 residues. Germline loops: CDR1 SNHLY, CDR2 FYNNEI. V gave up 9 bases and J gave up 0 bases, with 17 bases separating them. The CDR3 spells CARPGGGQLNTEAFF. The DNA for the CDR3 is TGTGCCAGACCGGGGGGAGGACAGCTGAACACTGAAGCTTTCTTT.

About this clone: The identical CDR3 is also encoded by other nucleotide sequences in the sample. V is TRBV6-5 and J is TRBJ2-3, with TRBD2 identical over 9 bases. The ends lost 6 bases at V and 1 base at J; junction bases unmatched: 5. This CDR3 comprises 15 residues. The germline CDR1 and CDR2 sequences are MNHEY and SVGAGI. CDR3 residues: CASRRLAGGTDTQYF. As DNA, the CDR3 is TGTGCCAGCAGGAGGTTAGCGGGGGGCACAGATACGCAGTATTTT.

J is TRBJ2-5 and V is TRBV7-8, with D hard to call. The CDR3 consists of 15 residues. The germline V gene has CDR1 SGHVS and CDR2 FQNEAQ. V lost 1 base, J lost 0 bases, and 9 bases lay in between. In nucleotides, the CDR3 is TGTGCCAGCAGCTTAGTAGTCGACAACCAAGAGACCCAGTACTTC. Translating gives CASSLVVDNQETQYF. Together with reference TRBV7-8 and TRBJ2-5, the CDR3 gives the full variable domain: GAGVSQSPRYKVAKRGQDVALRCDPISGHVSLFWYQQALGQGPEFLTYFQNEAQLDKSGLPSDRFFAERPEGSVSTLKIQRTQQEDSAVYLCASSLVVDNQETQYFGPGTRLLVL.

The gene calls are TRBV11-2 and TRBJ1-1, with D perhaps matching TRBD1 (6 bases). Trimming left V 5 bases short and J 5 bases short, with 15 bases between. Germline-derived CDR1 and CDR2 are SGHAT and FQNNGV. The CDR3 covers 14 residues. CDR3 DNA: TGTGCCAGCAGCACGGTCAGGGGCGGGACTGAAGCTTTCTTT. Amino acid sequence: CASSTVRGGTEAFF.

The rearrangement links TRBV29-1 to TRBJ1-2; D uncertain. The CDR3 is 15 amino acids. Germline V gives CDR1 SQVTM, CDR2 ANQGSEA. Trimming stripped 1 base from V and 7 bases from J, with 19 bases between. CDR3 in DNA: TGCAGCGTTGAAGGTCCGGGTATGTTGGTGTCTGGCTACACCTTC. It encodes CSVEGPGMLVSGYTF.

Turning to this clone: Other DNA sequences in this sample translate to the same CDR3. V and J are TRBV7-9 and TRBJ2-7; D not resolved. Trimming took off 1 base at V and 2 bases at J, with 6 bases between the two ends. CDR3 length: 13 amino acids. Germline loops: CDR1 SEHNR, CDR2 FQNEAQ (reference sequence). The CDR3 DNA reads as TGTGCCAGCAGCTTAGGAGCACCCTACGAGCAGTACTTC. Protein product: CASSLGAPYEQYF.